This T cell receptor beta chain came from a study of T cell responses to AZD1222 COVID-19 vaccine. Study-level information: Pooled samples include second doses given at about 4 or 12 weeks. Broader study findings: Repertoires were obtained solely post-peak T cell response.

V gave up 7 bases and J gave up 2 bases, with 12 bases separating them. Germline loops: CDR1 MNHEY, CDR2 SVGAGI. This CDR3 is 13 amino acids long. Concerning this clone: No antigen is known for it.

The data were produced by immunoSEQ multiplex PCR, yet TCRdb's version contains in-frame clones alone and is incomplete. The profile shows about 180,000 clones, approximately 86% of them singletons. The source is an adult in good health. The sequences come from peripheral blood, collected on day 0 of AZD1222 vaccination. The chain recombines TRBV6-5 with TRBJ2-7; D gene ambiguous. CDR3 residues: CASNLQRAYEQYF. In DNA form, the CDR3 reads TGTGCCAGCAATTTACAAAGGGCCTACGAGCAGTACTTC.